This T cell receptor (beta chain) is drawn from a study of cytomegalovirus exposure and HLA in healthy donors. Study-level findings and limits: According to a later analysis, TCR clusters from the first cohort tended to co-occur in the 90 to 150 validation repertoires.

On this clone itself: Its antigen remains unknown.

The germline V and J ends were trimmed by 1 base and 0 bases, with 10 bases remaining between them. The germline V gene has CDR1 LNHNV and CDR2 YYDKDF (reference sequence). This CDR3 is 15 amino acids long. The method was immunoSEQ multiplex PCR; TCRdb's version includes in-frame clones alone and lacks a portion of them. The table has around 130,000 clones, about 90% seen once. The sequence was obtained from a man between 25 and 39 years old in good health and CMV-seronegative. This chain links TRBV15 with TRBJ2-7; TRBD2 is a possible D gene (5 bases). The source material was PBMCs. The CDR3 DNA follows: TGTGCCACCAGCAGAGGGACGGGAAGCTCCTACGAGCAGTACTTC. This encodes CATSRGTGSSYEQYF.